The following is a T cell receptor beta chain sequence with its context. The sample originates from a study of blood T cell repertoires in COVID-19. Study overall: From the United States, Italy and Spain came samples of acute and convalescent COVID-19.

The germline V gene has CDR1 WSHSY and CDR2 SAAADI. This CDR3 has 15 residues. Between the trimmed V and J ends, which lost 7 bases and 0 bases, there was a span of 12 bases. In assigning cohorts, the study relied on participant-reported clinical history. Per the original methods: By means of reference gene primer amplification, nucleated cell counts were estimated. Generated by immunoSEQ multiplex PCR, the TCRdb table keeps only in-frame clones and is missing some. That table is the source of V, J and clone size, and D and trimming were worked out from the DNA. Found here are more than 300,000 clones, about four fifths of them singletons; the top ten hold approximately 4.7%.

The rearrangement links TRBV10-2 to TRBJ1-4, with a tentative D call TRBD1 (5 bases). Material: PBMCs or T cells enriched from blood (not recorded which). The TCR sequence derives from a woman aged 50 to 65 who had recovered from COVID-19. The CDR3 sequence: CASIRGMATNEKLFF. The CDR3 bases are TGCGCCAGCATCCGGGGGATGGCAACTAATGAAAAACTGTTTTTT.